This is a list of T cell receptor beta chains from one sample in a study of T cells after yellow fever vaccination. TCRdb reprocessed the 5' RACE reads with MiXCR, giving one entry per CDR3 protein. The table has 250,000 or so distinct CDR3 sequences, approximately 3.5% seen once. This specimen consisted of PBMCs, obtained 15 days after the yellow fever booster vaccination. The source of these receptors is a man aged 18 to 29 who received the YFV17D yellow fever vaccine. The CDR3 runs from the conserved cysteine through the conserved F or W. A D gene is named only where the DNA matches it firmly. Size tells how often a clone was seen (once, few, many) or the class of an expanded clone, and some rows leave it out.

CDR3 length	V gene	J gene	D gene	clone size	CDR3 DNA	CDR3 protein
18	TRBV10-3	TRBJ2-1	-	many	TGTGCCATCAGTGAGTTGAGTAGTGGGGGGGCATCCTACAATGAGCAGTTCTTC	CAISELSSGGASYNEQFF
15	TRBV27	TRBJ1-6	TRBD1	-	TGTGCCAGCAGTTCGAACAGGGGTCCGAATTCACCCCTCCACTTT	CASSSNRGPNSPLHF
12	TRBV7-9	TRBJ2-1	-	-	TGTGCCAGCAGCTTCTTAATAAATGAGCAGTTCTTC	CASSFLINEQFF
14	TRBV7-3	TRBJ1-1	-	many	TGTGCCAGCAGCCCCCGATCAGGGAACACTGAAGCTTTCTTT	CASSPRSGNTEAFF
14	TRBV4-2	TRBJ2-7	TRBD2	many	TGTGCCAGCGGGACTAGCTTTAGCTCCTACGAGCAGTACTTC	CASGTSFSSYEQYF
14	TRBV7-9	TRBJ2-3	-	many	TGTGCCAGCAGCTTTGTGTTAAGCACAGATACGCAGTATTTT	CASSFVLSTDTQYF
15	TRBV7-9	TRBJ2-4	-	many	TGTGCCAGCAGCTTAGCGGGAGCAGCCAAAAACATTCAGTACTTC	CASSLAGAAKNIQYF
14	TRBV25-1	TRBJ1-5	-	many	TGTGCCAGCAGTGATGGAGGGGAGGGTCAGCCCCAGCATTTT	CASSDGGEGQPQHF
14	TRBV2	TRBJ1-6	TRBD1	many	TGTGCCAGCACCATACCGGGACAGGCATCACCCCTCCACTTT	CASTIPGQASPLHF
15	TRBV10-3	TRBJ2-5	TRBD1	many	TGTGCCATCAGTGATCCACAGGGGGCTGGAGAGACCCAGTACTTC	CAISDPQGAGETQYF
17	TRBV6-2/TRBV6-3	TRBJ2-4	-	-	TGTGCCAGCAGGGAGGCAGGGTTCGCCCTAGCCAAAAACATTCAGTACTTC	CASREAGFALAKNIQYF
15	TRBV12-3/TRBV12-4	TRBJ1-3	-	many	TGTGCCAGCAGTTTTCCTGCCCTCCGCGCGGACACCATATATTTT	CASSFPALRADTIYF
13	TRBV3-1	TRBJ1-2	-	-	TGTGCCAGCAGCCAAGGGATGAACTATGGCTACACCTTC	CASSQGMNYGYTF
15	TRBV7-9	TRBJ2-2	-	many	TGTGCCAGCAGCTTAGTTATGGGGGACACCGGGGAGCTGTTTTTT	CASSLVMGDTGELFF
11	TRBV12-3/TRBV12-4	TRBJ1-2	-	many	TGTGCCAGCAGTTTTCGGGCTGGCTACACCTTC	CASSFRAGYTF
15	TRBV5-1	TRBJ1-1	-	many	TGCGCCAGCAGCTTATTACGGGGGCCGAACACTGAAGCTTTCTTT	CASSLLRGPNTEAFF
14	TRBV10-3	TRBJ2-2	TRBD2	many	TGTGCCACCAAGGGACTAAGTAACACCGGGGAGCTGTTTTTT	CATKGLSNTGELFF
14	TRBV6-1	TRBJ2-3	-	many	TGTGCCAGCAGTGAGGTTGGAACAGGGGATACGCAGTATTTT	CASSEVGTGDTQYF
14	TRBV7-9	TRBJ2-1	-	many	TGTGCCAGCAGCCCGGACAGATTTTACAATGAGCAGTTCTTC	CASSPDRFYNEQFF
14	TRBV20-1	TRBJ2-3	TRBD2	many	TGCAGTGCTGGTCTAGCGGGGGCCACAGATACGCAGTATTTT	CSAGLAGATDTQYF
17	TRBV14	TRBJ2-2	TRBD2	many	TGTGCCAGCAGCCAAGAGGCAGCGGGGGTTGCGACCGGGGAGCTGTTTTTT	CASSQEAAGVATGELFF
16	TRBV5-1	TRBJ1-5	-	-	TGCGCCAGCAGCCCCCAAGGGGGGGACAGCAATCAGCCCCAGCATTTT	CASSPQGGDSNQPQHF
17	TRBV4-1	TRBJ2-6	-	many	TGCGCCAGCAGCCAAGCCAATACAGGGTCTGGGGCCAACGTCCTGACTTTC	CASSQANTGSGANVLTF
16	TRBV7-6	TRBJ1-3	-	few	TGTGCCAGCAGCTTGATCAGGGACCACTCTGGAAACACCATATATTTT	CASSLIRDHSGNTIYF
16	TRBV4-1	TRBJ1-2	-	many	TGCGCCAGCAGCCCCGGGGCAGGGGCAGCTTTCTATGGCTACACCTTC	CASSPGAGAAFYGYTF
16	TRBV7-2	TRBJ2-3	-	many	TGTGCCAGCAGCTCAAACTTTGGGGCGGCGGCAGTTACGCAGTATTTT	CASSSNFGAAAVTQYF
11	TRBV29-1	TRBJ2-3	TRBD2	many	TGCAGCACTCGGGGGGCAGATACGCAGTATTTT	CSTRGADTQYF
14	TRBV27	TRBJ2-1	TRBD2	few	TGTGCCAGCTGTTCTAGCGGGGTATTCTATGAGCAGTTCTTC	CASCSSGVFYEQFF
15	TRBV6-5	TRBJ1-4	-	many	TGTGCCAGCAGTTACTCGCGGGGGACTAATGAAAAACTGTTTTTT	CASSYSRGTNEKLFF